This entry lists 32 T cell receptor beta chains sequenced from one sample in a study of blood T cell repertoires in COVID-19. Repertoires were generated with immunoSEQ multiplex PCR, while TCRdb's copy carries only in-frame clones and drops some. The profile shows fewer than 300,000 clones, around 87% of them singletons. Sequencing used peripheral blood. These receptors came from a woman between 50 and 59 years old with acute or convalescent COVID-19.

The CDR3 region has the DNA TGTGCCAGCAGCCAAACAGGGGGCGCAAGCTATGGCTACACCTTC. Translation: CASSQTGGASYGYTF. The chain couples TRBV5-6 to TRBJ1-2, with TRBD1 identical over 9 bases. V was clipped by 4 bases and J by 4 bases; unmatched bases: 8. The CDR3 contains 15 residues. The germline V gene has CDR1 SGHDT and CDR2 YYEEEE. The whole variable domain, remainder taken from reference TRBV5-6 and TRBJ1-2, is DAGVTQSPTHLIKTRGQQVTLRCSPKSGHDTVSWYQQALGQGPQFIFQYYEEEERQRGNFPDRFSGHQFPNYSSELNVNALLLGDSALYLCASSQTGGASYGYTFGSGTRLTVV.

This chain uses TRBV6-2 or TRBV6-3 with TRBJ1-5; D is unclear. The length of the CDR3 is 14 residues. The germline gives CDR1 MNHEY, CDR2 SVGEGT. The V gene lost 2 bases and the J gene lost 1 base, with 6 bases spanning the gap. The CDR3 spells CASSYQESNQPQHF. CDR3 bases: TGTGCCAGCAGTTACCAAGAGAGCAATCAGCCCCAGCATTTT.

The rearrangement links TRBV7-2 to TRBJ2-7; D is perhaps TRBD2 (6 bases). CDR1 and CDR2 (germline): SGHTA, FQGNSA. The CDR3 is made up of 14 amino acids. The V gene lost 7 bases and the J gene lost 0 bases, with 13 bases spanning the gap. As DNA, the CDR3 is TGTGCCAGCAACCAACGGGGAGGCTCCTACGAGCAGTACTTC. Protein sequence: CASNQRGGSYEQYF.

The J gene is TRBJ2-3, the V gene TRBV5-1; tentatively, D is TRBD2 (5 bases). CDR1 and CDR2 from the germline V gene are SGHRS and YFSETQ. Between the trimmed V and J ends, which lost 1 base and 4 bases, there was a span of 10 bases. The CDR3 spans 14 residues. CDR3 sequence reads: CASSLFSDSDTQYF. Here the CDR3 DNA reads TGCGCCAGCAGCTTGTTTAGCGACTCAGATACGCAGTATTTT.

The chain is built from TRBV24-1 and TRBJ1-3; unclear D gene. Germline lookup yields CDR1 KGHDR and CDR2 SFDVKD. This CDR3 is built from 13 residues. Trimming took 10 bases from V and 0 from J, leaving 9 bases between them. CDR3 sequence reads: CATKPHSGNTIYF. CDR3 DNA: TGTGCCACTAAGCCCCACTCTGGAAACACCATATATTTT.

This clone was observed once. The chain recombines TRBV5-1 with TRBJ1-1; 8 bases match TRBD1. Per germline, CDR1 SGHRS and CDR2 YFSETQ. The CDR3 extends over 16 amino acids. After removal of 3 bases from V and 3 bases from J, the junction contained 10 bases not matched to a gene. The CDR3 DNA reads as TGCGCCAGCAGCTATTCAGGGGGCGTGTGGGACACTGAAGCTTTCTTT. As protein: CASSYSGGVWDTEAFF.

This chain connects TRBV7-8 to TRBJ2-7, with a weak D call TRBD2 (5 bases). V was clipped by 2 bases and J by 0 bases, with 8 bases between them. The CDR3 totals 14 residues. Germline CDR1 reads SGHVS; CDR2 reads FQNEAQ. The CDR3 is CASSLFGLSYEQYF. CDR3 nucleotides: TGTGCCAGCAGCTTATTCGGACTCTCCTACGAGCAGTACTTC.

The V call is TRBV6-5, the J call TRBJ1-5, with D perhaps matching TRBD1 (6 bases). Trimming pared 6 bases from V and 0 bases from J, leaving 12 bases between. Germline CDR1 and CDR2: MNHEY and SVGAGI. The length of the CDR3 is 15 residues. The CDR3 DNA reads as TGTGCCAGCAGCCGGACAGCCGATAGCAATCAGCCCCAGCATTTT. Translation gives CASSRTADSNQPQHF.

V and J are TRBV4-3 and TRBJ2-1, with TRBD2 matching over 9 bases. In germline, CDR1 is LGHNA, CDR2 YSLEER. Losses at the gene ends were 4 bases for V and 1 base for J; bases not matched to a gene: 5. This CDR3 is 16 amino acids long. CDR3 nucleotides: TGCGCCAGCAGCCGCTTGACTAGCGGATCCTACAATGAGCAGTTCTTC. Translated: CASSRLTSGSYNEQFF.

The rearrangement links TRBV24-1 to TRBJ2-7; 11 bases agree with TRBD2. Germline CDR1 is KGHDR and CDR2 is SFDVKD. V lost 1 base and J lost 3; bases outside the gene matches: 1. The CDR3 loop spans 15 amino acids. The CDR3 DNA sequence: TGTGCCACCAGTGATTTAACTAGCGGGGGCTACGAGCAGTACTTC. Protein: CATSDLTSGGYEQYF.

The chain joins TRBV15 to TRBJ2-3; TRBD2 is a possible D gene (5 bases). In germline, CDR1 is LNHNV, CDR2 YYDKDF (reference sequence). The CDR3 sequence is 15 residues long. V shed 8 bases and J shed 0 bases, with 15 bases lying between them. DNA of the CDR3: TGTGCCACCTCGCCAGCGGATTTCAGCACAGATACGCAGTATTTT. It yields the protein CATSPADFSTDTQYF.

This CDR3 is CASSLAREGTEAFF. CDR3 sequence (DNA): TGTGCCAGCAGCTTAGCACGGGAGGGGACTGAAGCTTTCTTT. The chain combines TRBV7-8 with TRBJ1-1; weak D call: TRBD1 (5 bases). The CDR3 is 14 residues long. The germline gives CDR1 SGHVS, CDR2 FQNEAQ. Trimming left V 0 bases short and J 5 bases short, with 10 bases between.

The chain carries TRBV6-6 and TRBJ2-2, with 10 bases identical to TRBD2. J lost 6 bases, V lost 0 bases, and 1 base had no gene match. The V gene's germline CDR1 is MNHNY and CDR2 SVGAGI (reference sequence). This CDR3 comprises 15 residues. DNA for the CDR3: TGTGCCAGCAGTTACTCCCTAGCGGGAGCCGGGGAGCTGTTTTTT. Translated, it gives CASSYSLAGAGELFF.

The rearrangement links TRBV20-1 to TRBJ2-7, with D maybe TRBD2 (6 bases). Germline CDR1 is DFQATT and CDR2 is SNEGSKA (reference sequence). V was cut by 3 bases and J by 0 bases, with 9 bases left in between. The CDR3 loop spans 13 amino acids. CDR3 sequence: CSASLANSYEQYF. CDR3 nucleotides: TGCAGTGCTAGTCTAGCGAACTCCTACGAGCAGTACTTC.

The chain couples TRBV7-8 to TRBJ1-1, with no clear D. Trimming removed 1 base from V and 0 bases from J, with 9 bases in between. Germline V lookup: CDR1 SGHVS, CDR2 FQNEAQ. This CDR3 has 15 amino acids. CDR3 nucleotide sequence: TGTGCCAGCAGCTTAGAGAGGGTAATGAACACTGAAGCTTTCTTT. The encoded protein is CASSLERVMNTEAFF.

In nucleotides, the CDR3 is TGTGCCAGTAGTAGGGACAGGGCGGGAGGAGAGACCCAGTACTTC. Protein sequence: CASSRDRAGGETQYF. This rearrangement joins TRBV19 to TRBJ2-5, with D perhaps TRBD1 (9 bases). Germline loops: CDR1 LNHDA, CDR2 SQIVND (reference sequence). The CDR3 runs 15 residues. V was clipped by 4 bases and J by 4 bases, with 16 bases between them.

The J gene is TRBJ2-5, the V gene TRBV7-9; 14 bases line up with TRBD2. V trimming: 5 bases; J trimming: 2 bases; junction bases outside the gene matches: 7. Germline CDR1 is SEHNR and CDR2 is FQNEAQ (reference sequence). The CDR3 sequence is 17 residues long. DNA for the CDR3: TGTGCCAGCAGCCCTCTTGGACTAGCGGGAGGACAAGAGACCCAGTACTTC. This translates into CASSPLGLAGGQETQYF. Full variable domain (remainder filled in from reference TRBV7-9 and TRBJ2-5): DTGVSQNPRHKITKRGQNVTFRCDPISEHNRLYWYRQTLGQGPEFLTYFQNEAQLEKSRLLSDRFSAERPKGSFSTLEIQRTEQGDSAMYLCASSPLGLAGGQETQYFGPGTRLLVL.

The rearrangement links TRBV27 to TRBJ2-1; TRBD2 matches at 8 bases. This CDR3 has 16 residues. Germline CDR1 and CDR2: MNHEY and SMNVEV (reference sequence). V gave up 2 bases and J gave up 4 bases; unmatched junction bases: 7. CDR3 bases: TGTGCCAGCAGTTTAAGTATTAGCGGGATGTACAATGAGCAGTTCTTC. It encodes CASSLSISGMYNEQFF.

This chain joins TRBV7-3 and TRBJ2-1, with a possible D match to TRBD1 (5 bases). The CDR3 is 15 residues long. The germline CDR1 and CDR2 sequences are SGHTA and FQGTGA. V shed 5 bases and J shed 0 bases, with 11 bases lying between them. Here the CDR3 DNA reads TGTGCCAGCAGCCTTGACAGCAGCTCCTACAATGAGCAGTTCTTC. Translation: CASSLDSSSYNEQFF. The full variable domain, with the rest looked up from reference TRBV7-3 and TRBJ2-1, is GAGVSQTPSNKVTEKGKYVELRCDPISGHTALYWYRQSLGQGPEFLIYFQGTGAADDSGLPNDRFFAVRPEGSVSTLKIQRTERGDSAVYLCASSLDSSSYNEQFFGPGTRLTVL.

In the case of this clone: One junction end does not reproduce the germline sequence, and a read error may be involved. This chain uses TRBV7-2 with TRBJ2-1; D is perhaps TRBD2 (5 bases). The CDR3 contains 16 residues. In germline, CDR1 is SGHTA, CDR2 FQGNSA. Here the CDR3 reads CANSARVRESYNEQFF. The CDR3, as DNA: TGTGCCAACAGCGCCCGTGTCCGGGAATCCTACAATGAGCAGTTCTTC.

This clone has a single count. V gene TRBV5-4 combines with J gene TRBJ2-3, with TRBD2 as a possible D gene (5 bases). The V end was cut by 2 bases, the J end by 6 bases, with 13 bases between. Germline V gene data show CDR1 as SGHNT and CDR2 as YYREEE (reference sequence). The CDR3 consists of 14 residues. CDR3: CASSFGLSPDTQYF. The CDR3 DNA follows: TGTGCCAGCAGCTTTGGACTCTCCCCGGATACGCAGTATTTT.

CDR3 sequence: CAWRRDSKNIQYF. CDR3 nucleotide sequence: TGTGCCTGGAGGAGAGACTCCAAAAACATTCAGTACTTC. V and J are TRBV30 and TRBJ2-4; D unclear. The CDR3 consists of 13 residues. CDR1 is GTSNPN and CDR2 is SVGIG in the germline V gene (reference sequence). Trimming stripped 3 bases from V and 2 bases from J, with 8 bases between.

DNA for the CDR3: TGTGCCAGCAGTTTCGGGGACACCATATATTTT. Translating it yields CASSFGDTIYF. The chain links TRBV6-6 to TRBJ1-3, with D hard to call. This CDR3 spans 11 amino acids. Trimming removed 4 bases from V and 8 bases from J, with 6 bases in between. Germline assignment: CDR1 MNHNY and CDR2 SVGAGI (reference sequence).

The rearrangement joins TRBV30 to TRBJ1-2; no firm D call. Germline-derived CDR1 and CDR2 are GTSNPN and SVGIG (reference sequence). Trimming removed 8 bases from V and 1 base from J, with 17 bases in between. The CDR3 covers 14 residues. CDR3 coding DNA: TGTGCCGGCCGCCTCCCCGGGATTAACTATGGCTACACCTTC. This translates into CAGRLPGINYGYTF.

This clone came up a few times. V usage is TRBV9 and J usage is TRBJ2-7; 11 bases match TRBD2. The junction had 9 bases not matched to a gene; V was cut back by 4 bases and J by 6 bases. There are 15 residues in the CDR3. CDR1 and CDR2 (germline): SGDLS, YYNGEE. Here the CDR3 reads CASSTLAGGPSEQYF. In DNA form, the CDR3 reads TGTGCCAGCAGCACGTTAGCGGGAGGGCCCTCCGAGCAGTACTTC.

The genes are TRBV4-1 and TRBJ2-7, with 10 bases fitting TRBD1. Trimming at V came to 2 bases and at J to 2 bases, leaving 9 bases not matched to a gene. This CDR3 region has 17 residues. Germline-derived CDR1 and CDR2 are MGHRA and YSYEKL. CDR3 in DNA: TGCGCCAGCAGCCAACGACCGGGACAGGGGAGCGCCTACGAGCAGTACTTC. It is translated as CASSQRPGQGSAYEQYF.

The chain recombines TRBV5-1 with TRBJ2-7; maybe TRBD2 (6 bases). Germline CDR1 is SGHRS and CDR2 is YFSETQ. CDR3 length: 15 residues. V gave up 4 bases and J gave up 3 bases, with 17 bases separating them. The chain's CDR3 is CASSVNPGEYYEQYF. The CDR3 nucleotides read TGCGCCAGCAGCGTAAATCCGGGGGAATACTACGAGCAGTACTTC.

V usage is TRBV9 and J usage is TRBJ2-7; 7 bases are shared with TRBD1. The CDR3 contains 13 residues. Trimming at V came to 3 bases and at J to 6 bases, leaving 6 bases not matched to a gene. The germline CDR1 and CDR2 sequences are SGDLS and YYNGEE. The CDR3 is CASSATGFSEQYF. The CDR3, as DNA: TGTGCCAGCAGCGCGACAGGGTTCAGCGAGCAGTACTTC.

The chain recombines TRBV7-3 with TRBJ1-1; possibly TRBD1 for D (5 bases). CDR3 size: 13 residues. V lost 2 bases, J lost 1 base, and 5 bases lay in between. Germline V gene data show CDR1 as SGHTA and CDR2 as FQGTGA. The CDR3 sequence: CASSLGQNTEAFF. The CDR3 region has the DNA TGTGCCAGCAGCTTAGGACAGAACACTGAAGCTTTCTTT. Looking up the rest from reference TRBV7-3 and TRBJ1-1 gives the full variable domain: GAGVSQTPSNKVTEKGKYVELRCDPISGHTALYWYRQSLGQGPEFLIYFQGTGAADDSGLPNDRFFAVRPEGSVSTLKIQRTERGDSAVYLCASSLGQNTEAFFGQGTRLTVV.

The gene calls are TRBV28 and TRBJ2-7, with TRBD2 identical over 12 bases. Trimming took 6 bases from V and 7 from J; bases not matched to a gene: 10. Germline values: CDR1 MDHEN, CDR2 SYDVKM. The CDR3 extends over 15 amino acids. The CDR3 here is CASSGLAGYGVEQYF. The CDR3 DNA reads TGTGCCAGCAGCGGACTAGCGGGATATGGGGTAGAGCAGTACTTC.

The J gene is TRBJ2-2, the V gene TRBV30; D uncertain. The ends were cut back, 2 bases at V and 5 bases at J, with 12 bases in the middle. The germline V gene encodes CDR1 GTSNPN and CDR2 SVGIG (reference sequence). The CDR3 consists of 14 residues. This CDR3 is CAWSTSPHTGELFF. The CDR3 DNA follows: TGTGCCTGGAGTACTTCGCCCCATACCGGGGAGCTGTTTTTT.

The table lists this clone with a count of one. The chain is built from TRBV21-1 and TRBJ2-3; TRBD1 is the table's D call, not checked against the DNA. TRBV21-1 is a recognized pseudogene. The CDR3 sequence is 12 residues long. CDR3: CASSSDTDTQYF. The CDR3, as DNA: TGTGCCAGCAGCTCAGACACAGATACGCAGTATTTT.